Following are 23 T cell receptor beta chains from one sample sequenced in a study of post-analysis software for immune sequencing data. Study-wide results and limits: Patients used about 5 TRBV segments, including TRBV5-6, TRBV5-1 and TRBV20-1, more often than controls.

The TCR beta cDNA libraries carried unique molecular identifiers. TCRdb itself ran the PCR reads through MiXCR, one entry per CDR3 protein. In the table there are about 810,000 distinct CDR3 sequences, around 53% of which are singletons. The antigens of these receptors remain unknown. The sample was blood. The origin of the receptors is a girl between 5 and 17 years old with multiple sclerosis.

CDR3 amino acids: CASSAYDSSYNEQFF. The CDR3 DNA reads as TGTGCCAGCAGTGCCTACGACAGCTCCTACAATGAGCAGTTCTTC. The rearrangement uses TRBV6-5 and TRBJ2-1; tentative D call: TRBD1 (5 bases). The V gene lost 5 bases and the J gene lost 0 bases, with 11 bases spanning the gap. CDR1 and CDR2 (germline): MNHEY, SVGAGI. The CDR3 extends over 15 amino acids.

This clonotype was seen more than once but under ten times. The V call is TRBV6-5, the J call TRBJ2-1; D is undetermined. V was trimmed by 4 bases and J by 10 bases, leaving 8 bases between them. The CDR3 runs 11 residues. CDR1 and CDR2 (germline): MNHEY, SVGAGI. CDR3 sequence reads: CASSLGWEQFF. CDR3 nucleotide sequence: TGTGCCAGCAGTTTAGGATGGGAGCAGTTCTTC.

The chain combines TRBV20-1 with TRBJ2-1; TRBD1 is a possible D gene (6 bases). With 2 bases removed from V and 0 bases from J, the gap between germline ends came to 8 bases. The V gene's germline CDR1 is DFQATT and CDR2 SNEGSKA (reference sequence). This CDR3 has 14 residues. CDR3 loop: CSARQGSSYNEQFF. The CDR3 nucleotides are TGCAGTGCTAGACAGGGGAGCTCCTACAATGAGCAGTTCTTC.

The chain employs TRBV9 and TRBJ2-7, with 13 bases aligning to TRBD2. Trimming at V came to 2 bases and at J to 1 base, leaving 3 bases not matched to a gene. Germline loops: CDR1 SGDLS, CDR2 YYNGEE. This CDR3 spans 16 amino acids. The DNA of the CDR3 is TGTGCCAGCAGCGTCTCGACTAGCGGGAGGTCCTACGAGCAGTACTTC. This codes for CASSVSTSGRSYEQYF.

This clonotype has just a few counts. The J gene is TRBJ1-2, the V gene TRBV2, with no clear D. Trimming took off 0 bases at V and 7 bases at J, with 15 bases between the two ends. This CDR3 is built from 15 residues. The germline gives CDR1 SNHLY, CDR2 FYNNEI. The CDR3 DNA follows: TGTGCCAGCAGTGAAGCGCGGCAGGCGGCTAGTGGCTACACCTTC. Translated, it gives CASSEARQAASGYTF.

This clonotype was picked up a small number of times. This chain connects TRBV7-9 to TRBJ2-1; 7 nucleotides line up with TRBD1. The J segment lost 5 bases and the V segment lost 4 bases, leaving 5 bases of the junction unmatched. The CDR3 has 14 amino acids. From germline, CDR1 is SEHNR and CDR2 FQNEAQ (reference sequence). The CDR3 sequence is CASSSTGWDNEQFF. The CDR3 DNA is TGTGCCAGCAGCTCGACAGGGTGGGACAATGAGCAGTTCTTC. Together with reference TRBV7-9 and TRBJ2-1, the CDR3 gives the full variable domain: DTGVSQNPRHKITKRGQNVTFRCDPISEHNRLYWYRQTLGQGPEFLTYFQNEAQLEKSRLLSDRFSAERPKGSFSTLEIQRTEQGDSAMYLCASSSTGWDNEQFFGPGTRLTVL.

This clonotype came up many times. This chain links TRBV20-1 with TRBJ2-5; D might be TRBD1 (5 bases). The CDR3 has 15 residues. V gave up 2 bases and J gave up 4 bases, with 17 bases separating them. Germline V gene data show CDR1 as DFQATT and CDR2 as SNEGSKA (reference sequence). The CDR3 here is CSARKIEQAAETQYF. The DNA for the CDR3 is TGCAGTGCTAGAAAAATAGAACAGGCGGCAGAGACCCAGTACTTC.

This chain uses TRBV4-2 with TRBJ2-2; possible D gene TRBD1, 5 bases. Deletions cut 6 bases from V and 3 bases from J, with 14 bases between. The germline CDR1 and CDR2 sequences are LGHNA and YNFKEQ. The CDR3 length is 15 residues. CDR3 sequence (DNA): TGTGCCAGCAGGCATCTTACAGGTGACACCGGGGAGCTGTTTTTT. It codes for CASRHLTGDTGELFF.

The chain employs TRBV6-2 or TRBV6-3 and TRBJ2-4; 9 nucleotides agree with TRBD2. This CDR3 has 20 residues. With 0 bases clipped from V and 2 bases from J, the junction kept 14 bases outside the gene matches. Germline CDR1 and CDR2: MNHEY and SVGEGT. CDR3 loop: CASSYSASGINHLTKNIQYF. The CDR3 coding sequence is TGTGCCAGCAGTTACTCGGCTAGCGGGATAAACCACCTGACCAAAAACATTCAGTACTTC.

In its sample, this clonotype was seen a few times. The chain is built from TRBV12-5 and TRBJ2-7; 8 nucleotides align to TRBD1. V was clipped by 1 base and J by 3 bases; unmatched bases: 5. There are 15 residues in the CDR3. CDR1 and CDR2 from the germline V gene are LGHNT and FRNRAP. CDR3: CASGLGRGLLYEQYF. The CDR3 region has the DNA TGTGCTAGTGGTTTGGGCAGGGGGCTCCTCTACGAGCAGTACTTC. The full variable domain, rest sourced from reference TRBV12-5 and TRBJ2-7, is DARVTQTPRHKVTEMGQEVTMRCQPILGHNTVFWYRQTMMQGLELLAYFRNRAPLDDSGMPKDRFSAEMPDATLATLKIQPSEPRDSAVYFCASGLGRGLLYEQYFGPGTRLTVT.

The chain combines TRBV5-6 with TRBJ1-2, with 10 nucleotides matching TRBD1. CDR3 size: 14 residues. Losses at the gene ends were 3 bases for V and 4 bases for J; bases not matched to a gene: 3. CDR1 SGHDT and CDR2 YYEEEE come from the germline V gene. CDR3 DNA: TGTGCCAGCAGCTGGGACAGGGGACCCTATGGCTACACCTTC. As protein: CASSWDRGPYGYTF.

The CDR3 loop reads CASLMEALTQYF. In nucleotides, the CDR3 is TGTGCCAGCCTAATGGAAGCCCTTACGCAGTATTTT. The J gene is TRBJ2-3, the V gene TRBV6-1; D is unresolved. The CDR3 has 12 residues. Trimming shortened V by 8 bases and J by 8 bases, and 14 bases separated the two germline ends. Per germline, CDR1 MNHNS and CDR2 SASEGT.

The chain couples TRBV7-2 to TRBJ2-7, with D maybe TRBD2 (6 bases). CDR1 is SGHTA and CDR2 is FQGNSA in the germline V gene. The CDR3 totals 14 residues. V lost 5 bases and J 0 bases, leaving 11 bases between the germline ends. Written as DNA, the CDR3 is TGTGCCAGCAGCCCTCACGGGAGCTCCTACGAGCAGTACTTC. As protein: CASSPHGSSYEQYF.

This clonotype came up a few times. The chain combines TRBV5-1 with TRBJ2-7, with no clear D. Germline V CDR1 and CDR2: SGHRS, YFSETQ. This CDR3 comprises 13 residues. Trimming cost V 0 bases and J 4 bases, with 8 bases left between them. CDR3 residues: CASSLGGMYEQYF. In DNA, the CDR3 is TGCGCCAGCAGCTTGGGGGGTATGTACGAGCAGTACTTC.

The chain joins TRBV20-1 to TRBJ2-1; TRBD2 is a possible D gene (7 bases). The end of the DNA aligns better with TRBJ2-7, so the J call may be wrong. Per the germline V gene, CDR1 is DFQATT and CDR2 is SNEGSKA (reference sequence). This CDR3 spans 14 amino acids. As DNA, the CDR3 is TGCAGTGCCCCCAGGAGGGCAGGGGAGGGCGAGCAGTACTTC. Translation: CSAPRRAGEGEQYF.

V is TRBV27 and J is TRBJ1-4; perhaps TRBD1 as D (6 bases). Germline CDR1 reads MNHEY; CDR2 reads SMNVEV (reference sequence). Trimming pared 9 bases from V and 2 bases from J, leaving 25 bases between. The CDR3 runs to 18 residues. CDR3 nucleotide sequence: TGTGCCAGTTCGTTTGAATCCGGGGGCGGTGGTACTAATGAAAAACTGTTTTTT. It yields the protein CASSFESGGGGTNEKLFF.

This clonotype was seen a single time. The chain couples TRBV12-3 or TRBV12-4 to TRBJ2-1; 7 bases are a match to TRBD1. V lost 6 bases and J lost 5; bases outside the gene matches: 10. This CDR3 spans 15 amino acids. The CDR3 DNA reads as TGTGCCAGCAGAGAGCGACAGGGTGGAAACAATGAGCAGTTCTTC. Residues: CASRERQGGNNEQFF.

V is TRBV15 and J is TRBJ1-2, with 7 bases matching TRBD1. CDR1 and CDR2 from the germline V gene are LNHNV and YYDKDF (reference sequence). This CDR3 is 16 amino acids long. J gave up 0 bases and V 0 bases, and 4 bases lay outside the gene matches. CDR3 in amino acids: CATSRDGTAANYGYTF. The CDR3 bases are TGTGCCACCAGCAGAGACGGGACAGCCGCTAACTATGGCTACACCTTC. The variable domain in full, with the rest retrieved from reference TRBV15 and TRBJ1-2, is DAMVIQNPRYQVTQFGKPVTLSCSQTLNHNVMYWYQQKSSQAPKLLFHYYDKDFNNEADTPDNFQSRRPNTSFCFLDIRSPGLGDTAMYLCATSRDGTAANYGYTFGSGTRLTVV.

This sequence joins TRBV5-5 and TRBJ2-5; 9 bases are a match to TRBD1. Germline CDR1 reads SGHKS; CDR2 reads YYEKEE (reference sequence). Trimming cost V 4 bases and J 1 base; bases outside gene matches: 2. CDR3 length: 14 amino acids. CDR3 loop: CASSGTGPQETQYF. CDR3 bases: TGTGCCAGCAGCGGGACAGGGCCCCAAGAGACCCAGTACTTC.

V is TRBV7-2 and J is TRBJ1-2; 9 positions agree with TRBD1. The CDR3 covers 15 residues. With V trimmed by 6 bases and J by 6 bases, 11 bases remained unmatched. From germline, CDR1 is SGHTA and CDR2 FQGNSA. This CDR3 is CASSRPGTGLHGYTF. The CDR3 nucleotides are TGTGCCAGCAGTCGACCCGGGACAGGGCTACATGGCTACACCTTC.

The CDR3 protein is CATRIDQATDTQYF. CDR3 DNA sequence: TGTGCCACCAGAATAGACCAGGCCACAGATACGCAGTATTTT. The V gene is TRBV15, the J gene TRBJ2-3; no definite D call. The CDR3 is 14 residues long. Germline loops: CDR1 LNHNV, CDR2 YYDKDF (reference sequence). V lost 6 bases, J lost 2 bases, and 12 bases lay in between.

The CDR3 coding sequence is TGTGCCATCCAGGAGACAGCGAACACTGAAGCTTTCTTT. As protein: CAIQETANTEAFF. The chain carries TRBV10-3 and TRBJ1-1, with a tentative D call TRBD1 (5 bases). Trimming pared 8 bases from V and 1 base from J, leaving 11 bases between. The CDR3 covers 13 residues. The V gene's germline CDR1 is ENHRY and CDR2 SYGVKD.

This chain uses TRBV29-1 with TRBJ2-3; 7 bases match TRBD1. CDR1 is SQVTM, CDR2 ANQGSEA, per germline. This CDR3 spans 15 amino acids. V was clipped by 0 bases and J by 0 bases; unmatched bases: 3. The DNA for the CDR3 is TGCAGCGTTGAAGAAGGGGGCTCTAGCACAGATACGCAGTATTTT. It yields the protein CSVEEGGSSTDTQYF.